This T cell receptor (beta chain) was documented in a study of T cells after yellow fever vaccination. Across the whole study: In the case of low-cell-number fractions, SMART-Seq v4 Ultra Low Input was used for preparation. Broader study findings: By day 5 rather than day 15, the secondary response had peaked, though it was weaker. Abundant bulk-derived clonotypes could contaminate FACS-sorted repertoires.

This clonotype has more than one count but fewer than ten. Its specificity is not known. The CDR3 length is 15 residues. V was pared by 5 bases and J by 2 bases, with 7 bases of the junction left unmatched. Looked up from germline, CDR1 is KGHSH and CDR2 is LQKENI. TCR cDNA, made by 5'RACE template switching, carried an added universal primer site and UMIs. TCRdb itself ran the 5' RACE reads through MiXCR, one entry per CDR3 protein. Of some 550,000 distinct CDR3 sequences in the sample, 15% to 20% were seen once. This chain links TRBV18 with TRBJ2-3; the match to TRBD2 covers 7 bases. This sample comprised PBMCs, obtained 15 days after the yellow fever booster vaccination. The source of this sequence is a young man who received the YFV17D yellow fever vaccine. The CDR3 protein is CASSWQGGATDTQYF. For the CDR3, the DNA is TGTGCCAGCTCATGGCAGGGAGGGGCCACAGATACGCAGTATTTT.